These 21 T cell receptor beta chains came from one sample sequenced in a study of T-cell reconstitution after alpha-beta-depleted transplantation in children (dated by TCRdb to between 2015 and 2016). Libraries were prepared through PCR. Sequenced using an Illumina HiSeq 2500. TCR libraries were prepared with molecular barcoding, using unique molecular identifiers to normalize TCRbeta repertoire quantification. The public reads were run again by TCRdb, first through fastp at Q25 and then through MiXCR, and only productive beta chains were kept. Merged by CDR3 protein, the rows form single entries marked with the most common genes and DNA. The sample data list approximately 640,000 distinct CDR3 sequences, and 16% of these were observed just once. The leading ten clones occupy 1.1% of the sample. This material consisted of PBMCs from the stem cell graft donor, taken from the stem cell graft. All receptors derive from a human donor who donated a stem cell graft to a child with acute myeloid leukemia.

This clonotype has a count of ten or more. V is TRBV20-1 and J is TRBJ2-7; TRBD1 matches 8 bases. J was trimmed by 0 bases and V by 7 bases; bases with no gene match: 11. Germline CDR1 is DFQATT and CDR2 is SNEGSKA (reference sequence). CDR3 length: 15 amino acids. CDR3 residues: CSVKDRAPSSYEQYV. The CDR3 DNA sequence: TGCAGTGTTAAGGACAGGGCCCCTAGCTCCTACGAGCAGTACGTC.

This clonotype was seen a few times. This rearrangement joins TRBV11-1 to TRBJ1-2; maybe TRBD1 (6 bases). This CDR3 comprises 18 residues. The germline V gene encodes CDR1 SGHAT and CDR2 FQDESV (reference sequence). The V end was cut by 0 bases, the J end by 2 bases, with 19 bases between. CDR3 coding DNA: TGTGCCAGCAGCTTAGCGGGGACGACAGGCGGAGGAAACTATGGCTACACCTTC. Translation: CASSLAGTTGGGNYGYTF.

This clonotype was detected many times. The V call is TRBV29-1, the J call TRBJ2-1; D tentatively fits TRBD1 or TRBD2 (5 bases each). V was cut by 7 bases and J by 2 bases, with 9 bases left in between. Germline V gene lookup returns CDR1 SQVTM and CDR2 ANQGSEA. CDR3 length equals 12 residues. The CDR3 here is CSGGAPYNEQFF. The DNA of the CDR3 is TGCAGCGGAGGGGCTCCCTACAATGAGCAGTTCTTC.

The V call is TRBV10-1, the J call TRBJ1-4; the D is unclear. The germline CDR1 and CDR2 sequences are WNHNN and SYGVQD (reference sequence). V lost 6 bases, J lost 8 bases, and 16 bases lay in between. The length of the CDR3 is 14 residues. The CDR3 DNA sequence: TGCGCCAGCAGCCTCCGGGGATCTGGAGAAAAACTGTTTTTT. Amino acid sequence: CASSLRGSGEKLFF.

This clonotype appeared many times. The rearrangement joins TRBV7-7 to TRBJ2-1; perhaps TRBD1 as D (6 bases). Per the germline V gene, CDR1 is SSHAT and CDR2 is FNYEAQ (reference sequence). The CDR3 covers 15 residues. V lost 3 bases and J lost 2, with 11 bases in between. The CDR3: CASSLGAPPYNEQFF. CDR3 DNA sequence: TGTGCCAGCAGCTTGGGGGCTCCCCCCTACAATGAGCAGTTCTTC.

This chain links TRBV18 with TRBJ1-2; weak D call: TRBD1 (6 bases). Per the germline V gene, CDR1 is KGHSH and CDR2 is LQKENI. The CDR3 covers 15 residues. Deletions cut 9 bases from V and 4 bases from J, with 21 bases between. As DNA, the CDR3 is TGTGCCAGTTCCACTGAGTCGGGGGCGCCCTATGGCTACACCTTC. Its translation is CASSTESGAPYGYTF. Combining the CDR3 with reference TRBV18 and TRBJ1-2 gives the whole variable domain NAGVMQNPRHLVRRRGQEARLRCSPMKGHSHVYWYRQLPEEGLKFMVYLQKENIIDESGMPKERFSAEFPKEGPSILRIQQVVRGDSAAYFCASSTESGAPYGYTFGSGTRLTVV.

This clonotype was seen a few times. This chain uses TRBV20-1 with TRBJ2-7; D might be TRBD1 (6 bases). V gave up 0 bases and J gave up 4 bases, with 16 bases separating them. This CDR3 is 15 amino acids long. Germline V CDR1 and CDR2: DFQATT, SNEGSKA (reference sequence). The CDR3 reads CSARDPQGPPYEQYF. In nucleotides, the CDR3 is TGCAGTGCTAGAGATCCGCAGGGGCCCCCTTACGAGCAGTACTTC.

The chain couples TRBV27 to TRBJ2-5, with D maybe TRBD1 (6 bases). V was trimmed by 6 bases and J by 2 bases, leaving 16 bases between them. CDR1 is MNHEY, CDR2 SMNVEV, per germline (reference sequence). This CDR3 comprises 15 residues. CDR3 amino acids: CASSGFLGQQETQYF. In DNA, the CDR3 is TGTGCCAGCAGCGGATTTCTTGGACAGCAAGAGACCCAGTACTTC.

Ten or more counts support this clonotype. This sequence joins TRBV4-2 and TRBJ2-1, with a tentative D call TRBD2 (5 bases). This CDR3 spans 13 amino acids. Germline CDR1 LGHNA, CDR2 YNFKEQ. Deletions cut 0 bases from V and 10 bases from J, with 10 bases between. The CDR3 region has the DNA TGTGCCAGCAGCCAAGATGGGAGCGGAGAGCAGTTCTTC. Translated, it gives CASSQDGSGEQFF.

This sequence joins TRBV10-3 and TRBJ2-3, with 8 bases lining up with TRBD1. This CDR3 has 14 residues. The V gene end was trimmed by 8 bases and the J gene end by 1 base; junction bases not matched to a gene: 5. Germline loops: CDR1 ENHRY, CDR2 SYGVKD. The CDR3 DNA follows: TGTGCCATCCAGGGGGCGCGGGGCACAGATACGCAGTATTTT. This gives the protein CAIQGARGTDTQYF.

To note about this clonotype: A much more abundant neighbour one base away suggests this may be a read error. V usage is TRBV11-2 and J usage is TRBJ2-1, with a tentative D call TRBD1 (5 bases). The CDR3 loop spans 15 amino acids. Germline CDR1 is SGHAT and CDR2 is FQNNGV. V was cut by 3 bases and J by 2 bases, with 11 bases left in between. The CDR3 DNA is TGTGCCAGCAGCTTGGTGACAGAGACCTACAATGAGCAGTTCTTC. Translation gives CASSLVTETYNEQFF.

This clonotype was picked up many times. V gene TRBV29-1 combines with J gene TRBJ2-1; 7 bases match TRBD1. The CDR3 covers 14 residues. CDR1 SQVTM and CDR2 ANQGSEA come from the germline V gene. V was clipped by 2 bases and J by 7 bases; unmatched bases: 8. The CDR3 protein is CSVERGGGWNEQFF. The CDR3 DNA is TGCAGCGTTGAAAGAGGGGGCGGCTGGAATGAGCAGTTCTTC.

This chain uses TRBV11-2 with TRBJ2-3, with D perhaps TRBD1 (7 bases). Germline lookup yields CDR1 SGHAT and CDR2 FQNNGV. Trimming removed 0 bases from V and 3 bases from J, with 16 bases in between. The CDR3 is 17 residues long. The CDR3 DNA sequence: TGTGCCAGCAGCTTAGAAGCAGGGGGACTTCAGACAGATACGCAGTATTTT. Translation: CASSLEAGGLQTDTQYF.

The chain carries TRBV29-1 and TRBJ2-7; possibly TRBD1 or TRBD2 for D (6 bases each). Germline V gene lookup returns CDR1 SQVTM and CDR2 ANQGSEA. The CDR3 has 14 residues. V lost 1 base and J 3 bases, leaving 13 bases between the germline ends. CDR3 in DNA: TGCAGCGTTGAAGGAAGGGGGGCGGGCTACGAGCAGTACTTC. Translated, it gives CSVEGRGAGYEQYF.

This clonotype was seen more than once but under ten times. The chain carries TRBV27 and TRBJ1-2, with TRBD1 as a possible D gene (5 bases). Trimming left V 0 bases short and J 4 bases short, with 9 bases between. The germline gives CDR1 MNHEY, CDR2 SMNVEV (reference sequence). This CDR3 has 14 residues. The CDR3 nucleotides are TGTGCCAGCAGTTTATCCGGGGCTACCTATGGCTACACCTTC. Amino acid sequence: CASSLSGATYGYTF.

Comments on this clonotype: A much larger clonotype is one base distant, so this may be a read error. DNA of the CDR3: TGCAGTGCTAGTTACACCGGGGAGCTGTTTTTT. Translated: CSASYTGELFF. V gene TRBV20-1 combines with J gene TRBJ2-2, with D hard to call. CDR3 length equals 11 residues. Germline CDR1 and CDR2: DFQATT and SNEGSKA (reference sequence). Trimming took 3 bases from V and 3 from J, leaving 2 bases between them.

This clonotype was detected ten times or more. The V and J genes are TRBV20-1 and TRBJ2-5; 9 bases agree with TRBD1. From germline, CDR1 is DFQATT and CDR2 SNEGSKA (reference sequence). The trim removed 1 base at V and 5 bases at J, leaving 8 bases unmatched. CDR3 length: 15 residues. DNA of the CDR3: TGCAGTGCTAGAGCGGGACAGGGCAAAGGGGAGACCCAGTACTTC. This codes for CSARAGQGKGETQYF.

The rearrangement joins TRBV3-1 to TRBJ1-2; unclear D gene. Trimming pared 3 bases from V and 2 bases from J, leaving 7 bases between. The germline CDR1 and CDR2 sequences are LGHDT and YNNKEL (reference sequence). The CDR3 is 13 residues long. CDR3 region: CASSHQENYGYTF. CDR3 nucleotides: TGTGCCAGCAGCCACCAGGAGAACTATGGCTACACCTTC.

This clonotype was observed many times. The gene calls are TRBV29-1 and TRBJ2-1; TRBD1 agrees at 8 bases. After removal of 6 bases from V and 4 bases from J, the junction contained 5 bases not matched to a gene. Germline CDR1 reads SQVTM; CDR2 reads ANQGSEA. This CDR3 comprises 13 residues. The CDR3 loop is CSVSGGAYNEQFF. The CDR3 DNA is TGCAGCGTCTCAGGGGGCGCGTACAATGAGCAGTTCTTC.

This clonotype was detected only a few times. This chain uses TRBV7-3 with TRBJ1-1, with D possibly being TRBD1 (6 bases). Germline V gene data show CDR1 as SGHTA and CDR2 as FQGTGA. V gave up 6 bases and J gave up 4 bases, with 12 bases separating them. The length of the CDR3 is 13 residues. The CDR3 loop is CASRQTGFTEAFF. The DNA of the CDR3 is TGTGCCAGCAGGCAAACAGGGTTCACTGAAGCTTTCTTT. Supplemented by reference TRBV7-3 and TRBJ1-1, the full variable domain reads GAGVSQTPSNKVTEKGKYVELRCDPISGHTALYWYRQSLGQGPEFLIYFQGTGAADDSGLPNDRFFAVRPEGSVSTLKIQRTERGDSAVYLCASRQTGFTEAFFGQGTRLTVV.

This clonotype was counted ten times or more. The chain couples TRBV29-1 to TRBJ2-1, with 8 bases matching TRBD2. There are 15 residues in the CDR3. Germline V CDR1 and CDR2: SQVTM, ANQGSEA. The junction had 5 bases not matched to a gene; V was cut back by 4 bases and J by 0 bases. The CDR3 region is CSVGAGVSSYNEQFF. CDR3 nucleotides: TGCAGCGTTGGAGCGGGGGTGAGCTCCTACAATGAGCAGTTCTTC.